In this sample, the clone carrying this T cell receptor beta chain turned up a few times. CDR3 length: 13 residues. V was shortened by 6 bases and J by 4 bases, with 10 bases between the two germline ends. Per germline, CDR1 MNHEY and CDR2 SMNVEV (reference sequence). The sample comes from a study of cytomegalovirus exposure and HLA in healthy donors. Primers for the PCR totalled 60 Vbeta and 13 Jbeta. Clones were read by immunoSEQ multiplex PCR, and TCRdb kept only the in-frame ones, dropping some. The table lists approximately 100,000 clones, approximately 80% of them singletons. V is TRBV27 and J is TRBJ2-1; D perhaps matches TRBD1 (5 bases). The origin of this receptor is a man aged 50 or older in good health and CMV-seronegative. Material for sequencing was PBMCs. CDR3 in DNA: TGTGCCAGCAGGAGAACAGGTTACAATGAGCAGTTCTTC. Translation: CASRRTGYNEQFF.